The 14 T cell receptor beta chains in this list originate from one sample, sequenced in a study of metastatic and nonmetastatic thyroid tumors. Thyroid surgery was preceded by no treatment in any patient. TCRdb reanalyzed the PCR reads with MiXCR. The sample holds approximately 28,000 clones, 15% seen once. The material sequenced was blood. The receptors here all came from a male donor with papillary thyroid cancer or a benign thyroid nodule (not recorded which). Some clones in this sample may be carry-over from other donors' samples.

V is TRBV11-1 and J is TRBJ2-2; the D is unclear. Germline lookup yields CDR1 SGHAT and CDR2 FQDESV (reference sequence). The CDR3 runs to 18 residues. V was trimmed by 9 bases and J by 0 bases, leaving 23 bases between them. The CDR3 reads CARRRHLNSLANTGELFF. The CDR3 DNA sequence: TGTGCCAGAAGACGCCATCTCAACAGCCTCGCGAACACCGGGGAGCTGTTTTTT.

This clone was picked up many times. CDR3 region: CASSLIMGSKRALNTEAFF. In DNA, the CDR3 is TGTGCCAGCAGCTTAATAATGGGCAGTAAGAGAGCATTGAACACTGAAGCTTTCTTT. This chain joins TRBV7-9 and TRBJ1-1, with no clear D. Germline CDR1 is SEHNR and CDR2 is FQNEAQ (reference sequence). Deletions cut 2 bases from V and 0 bases from J, with 22 bases between. CDR3 length: 19 amino acids.

This clone has a count of ten or more. The gene calls are TRBV6-1 and TRBJ1-6; possibly TRBD1 for D (6 bases). Germline CDR1 and CDR2: MNHNS and SASEGT. This CDR3 has 12 amino acids. V shed 7 bases and J shed 7 bases, with 8 bases lying between them. The CDR3 DNA reads as TGTGCCAGCAACAGGGACAATTCACCCCTCCACTTT. It is translated as CASNRDNSPLHF.

There are many counts of this clone. The chain is built from TRBV7-6 and TRBJ2-3; 8 bases agree with TRBD2. The CDR3 extends over 13 amino acids. V was clipped by 11 bases and J by 3 bases; unmatched bases: 7. Germline V gene lookup returns CDR1 SGHVS and CDR2 FNYEAQ. CDR3 in DNA: TGTGCCCGCCGAGGGACTAGAACAGATACGCAGTATTTT. Its protein product is CARRGTRTDTQYF.

A word on this clone: At one boundary the junction diverges from the germline segment, which might be a read error. This sequence joins TRBV2 and TRBJ2-5; possibly TRBD2 for D (5 bases). From germline, CDR1 is SNHLY and CDR2 FYNNEI. The CDR3 length is 15 residues. The CDR3 DNA reads TGTGCCAGCAGAGCAACGCTAGCTAACCAAAAGACCCAGTACTTC. This codes for CASRATLANQKTQYF.

The chain's CDR3 is CASGYEQYF. For the CDR3, the DNA is TGTGCCAGCGGATACGAGCAGTACTTC. This chain joins TRBV28 and TRBJ2-7; no definite D call. The CDR3 has 9 amino acids. CDR1 is MDHEN, CDR2 SYDVKM, per germline. Trimming removed 8 bases at V and 4 bases at J, with 3 bases between.

V usage is TRBV5-1 and J usage is TRBJ2-7; TRBD1 matches at 11 bases. The germline V gene encodes CDR1 SGHRS and CDR2 YFSETQ. The junction had 9 bases not matched to a gene; V was cut back by 1 base and J by 3 bases. The CDR3 runs to 17 residues. In DNA form, the CDR3 reads TGCGCCAGCAGCTTGCTACCGGGACAGGGGGTAATCTACGAGCAGTACTTC. Its translation: CASSLLPGQGVIYEQYF.

This clone appeared many times. The J gene is TRBJ1-6, the V gene TRBV11-3; no definite D call. In germline, CDR1 is SGHNT, CDR2 YENEEA. This CDR3 is 13 amino acids long. V was shortened by 5 bases and J by 8 bases, with 10 bases between the two germline ends. The CDR3 region is CASSDRPDSPLHF. In DNA form, the CDR3 reads TGTGCCAGCAGCGACCGCCCAGATTCACCCCTCCACTTT.

This clone was found many times. The chain couples TRBV11-2 to TRBJ2-7, with D possibly TRBD2 on 5 matching bases. Trimming left V 3 bases short and J 2 bases short, with 14 bases between. This CDR3 is 15 amino acids long. Germline values: CDR1 SGHAT, CDR2 FQNNGV. Here the CDR3 reads CASSFSDGVTYEQYF. Written as DNA, the CDR3 is TGTGCCAGCAGCTTCTCCGACGGGGTTACCTACGAGCAGTACTTC.

This clone appeared many times. The rearrangement links TRBV20-1 to TRBJ2-1, with unresolved D. The CDR3 runs 13 residues. CDR1 is DFQATT and CDR2 is SNEGSKA in the germline V gene (reference sequence). Trimming stripped 7 bases from V and 4 bases from J, with 14 bases between. In DNA, the CDR3 is TGCAGTGGGGTAGGAGTGGCTTACAATGAGCAGTTCTTC. Translating gives CSGVGVAYNEQFF.

This clone was observed many times. The chain recombines TRBV7-9 with TRBJ2-3, with 10 bases identical to TRBD2. The V segment lost 4 bases and the J segment 2 bases; nucleotides outside the gene matches: 12. In germline, CDR1 is SEHNR, CDR2 FQNEAQ (reference sequence). This CDR3 is built from 18 residues. The CDR3 sequence: CASSSLGLAEGVTDTQYF. DNA for the CDR3: TGTGCCAGCAGCTCCCTAGGACTAGCGGAAGGGGTCACAGATACGCAGTATTTT.

Points on this clone: This may arise from a read error, as a much more abundant clone is one base away. V usage is TRBV10-3 and J usage is TRBJ2-7, with D possibly being TRBD1 or TRBD2 (6 bases each). This CDR3 is 11 amino acids long. V was shortened by 8 bases and J by 5 bases, with 10 bases between the two germline ends. The germline CDR1 and CDR2 sequences are ENHRY and SYGVKD. The CDR3, as DNA: TGTGCCATCTCCGGGGGCGACGAGCAGTACTTC. This codes for CAISGGDEQYF.

Of note for this clone: A much larger clone lies one base from this, so it may be a read error. The sample contains more than one DNA sequence encoding this CDR3. The CDR3 DNA reads as TGTGCCAGCGCGGCAGGGAACGTTGGCGATCAGCCCCAGCATTTC. Amino acid sequence: CASAAGNVGDQPQHF. This chain connects TRBV2 to TRBJ1-5; D is perhaps TRBD1 (5 bases). The germline V gene has CDR1 SNHLY and CDR2 FYNNEI. This CDR3 has 15 residues.

This clone occurred a few times. Just one base apart from a much larger clone, this may be a read error. In the same sample, other DNA sequences code for this CDR3. This chain joins TRBV12-3 or TRBV12-4 and TRBJ2-5; perhaps D is TRBD1 or TRBD2 (5 bases each). The CDR3 loop spans 15 amino acids. The ends were cut back, 3 bases at V and 5 bases at J, with 16 bases in the middle. The CDR3 DNA reads TGTGCCAGCAGTTTGTCGCCGGGGCTAGGGGAGACCCAGTACTTC. Translation: CASSLSPGLGETQYF.